This is a list of T cell receptor beta chains from one sample in a study of regulatory T cells in long-lasting Graves disease. TCRdb called the multiplex PCR reads again in MiXCR, with one record for every CDR3 protein. The data show roughly 530,000 distinct CDR3 sequences, approximately 16% seen once. Another study also made use of these data, one on T cells in Graves' hyperthyroidism and ophthalmopathy.

Sequences were derived from peripheral blood mononuclear cells (PBMCs), sampled at new diagnosis, from a patient treated with antithyroid drugs. The receptor set was obtained from a woman in her forties or fifties with Graves disease. CDR3s include the opening cysteine and the closing phenylalanine or tryptophan. The order of the fields is CDR3 length, D gene, clone size, J gene, V gene, CDR3 protein, CDR3 DNA. The D gene is left open where the match is weak. A row's size may be missing; if present it is once, few, many or a size class.

length: 15; D: -; size: many; J: TRBJ2-3; V: TRBV3-1; CDR3: CASSHASRDTDTQYF; DNA: TGTGCCAGCAGCCACGCTAGCCGAGACACAGATACGCAGTATTTT
length: 12; D: -; size: few; J: TRBJ1-2; V: TRBV6-1; CDR3: CASSEDRYGYTF; DNA: TGTGCCAGCAGTGAAGATCGATATGGCTACACCTTC
length: 13; D: -; size: few; J: TRBJ2-2; V: TRBV27; CDR3: CASSVLSTGELFF; DNA: TGTGCCAGCAGTGTACTGAGCACCGGGGAGCTGTTTTTT
length: 14; D: -; size: -; J: TRBJ2-7; V: TRBV20-1; CDR3: CSAALGDFTYEQYF; DNA: TGCAGTGCCGCCCTGGGCGACTTCACCTACGAGCAGTACTTC
length: 16; D: -; size: many; J: TRBJ2-1; V: TRBV15; CDR3: CATSRRRTDSYNEQFF; DNA: TGTGCCACCAGCAGAAGACGGACAGACTCGTACAATGAGCAGTTCTTC
length: 15; D: -; size: many; J: TRBJ2-3; V: TRBV19; CDR3: CASSIGGSDTDTQYF; DNA: TGTGCCAGTAGTATTGGTGGGAGTGACACAGATACGCAGTATTTT
length: 12; D: -; size: many; J: TRBJ1-2; V: TRBV2; CDR3: CASSDRTYGYTF; DNA: TGTGCCAGCAGTGACAGGACCTATGGCTACACCTTC
length: 15; D: -; size: many; J: TRBJ1-4; V: TRBV5-1; CDR3: CASSLDRVHEEKLFF; DNA: TGCGCCAGCAGCTTGGACAGGGTCCACGAAGAAAAACTGTTTTTT
length: 14; D: TRBD1; size: -; J: TRBJ1-1; V: TRBV5-6; CDR3: CASSTGQGASEAFF; DNA: TGTGCCAGCAGTACGGGACAGGGGGCATCTGAAGCTTTCTTT
length: 14; D: -; size: -; J: TRBJ2-7; V: TRBV3-1; CDR3: CASSQVTGPGEQYF; DNA: TGTGCCAGCAGCCAAGTTACGGGACCAGGCGAGCAGTACTTC
length: 13; D: -; size: few; J: TRBJ1-5; V: TRBV7-9; CDR3: CASSKGPYQPQHF; DNA: TGTGCCAGCAGCAAGGGACCTTATCAGCCCCAGCATTTT
length: 13; D: -; size: many; J: TRBJ1-2; V: TRBV28; CDR3: CASSRQALGGYTF; DNA: TGTGCCAGCAGTCGACAGGCCCTGGGTGGCTACACCTTC
length: 14; D: TRBD1; size: few; J: TRBJ1-2; V: TRBV2; CDR3: CASSFHRGGYGYTF; DNA: TGTGCCAGCAGTTTTCACAGGGGAGGATATGGCTACACCTTC
length: 13; D: -; size: -; J: TRBJ1-2; V: TRBV30; CDR3: CAWSGSAGYGYTF; DNA: TGTGCCTGGAGCGGGTCGGCGGGGTATGGCTACACCTTC
length: 16; D: -; size: few; J: TRBJ2-2; V: TRBV18; CDR3: CASSPTGVSNTGELFF; DNA: TGTGCCAGCTCACCGACAGGCGTTTCGAACACCGGGGAGCTGTTTTTT
length: 13; D: -; size: -; J: TRBJ1-2; V: TRBV6-5; CDR3: CASSLGRVDGYTF; DNA: TGTGCCAGCAGTTTGGGCCGGGTCGATGGCTACACCTTC
length: 17; D: -; size: -; J: TRBJ2-2; V: TRBV3-1; CDR3: CASSLLGMGRRTGELFF; DNA: TGTGCCAGCAGCCTCCTGGGGATGGGTAGGCGGACCGGGGAGCTGTTTTTT
length: 15; D: -; size: many; J: TRBJ2-2; V: TRBV5-1; CDR3: CASSLDGLNTGELFF; DNA: TGCGCCAGCAGCTTGGACGGCCTGAACACCGGGGAGCTGTTTTTT
length: 15; D: TRBD1; size: many; J: TRBJ2-7; V: TRBV28; CDR3: CASRPTGTGTYEQYF; DNA: TGTGCCAGCAGACCCACCGGGACAGGGACCTACGAGCAGTACTTC
length: 19; D: TRBD2; size: once; J: TRBJ2-7; V: TRBV6-2/TRBV6-3; CDR3: CASSRPPGTSGGPYNEQYF; DNA: TGTGCCAGCAGCAGACCCCCCGGGACTAGCGGGGGGCCCTACAATGAGCAGTACTTC
length: 15; D: -; size: many; J: TRBJ2-3; V: TRBV11-2; CDR3: CASSTFRGFTDTQYF; DNA: TGTGCCAGCAGCACCTTTCGGGGATTCACAGATACGCAGTATTTT
length: 15; D: TRBD2; size: -; J: TRBJ2-5; V: TRBV28; CDR3: CASTASGGPQETQYF; DNA: TGTGCCAGCACCGCCAGCGGGGGGCCCCAAGAGACCCAGTACTTC
length: 16; D: -; size: -; J: TRBJ1-3; V: TRBV4-1; CDR3: CASSQDPLGTGNTIYF; DNA: TGCGCCAGCAGCCAAGATCCGTTGGGGACTGGAAACACCATATATTTT
length: 15; D: -; size: many; J: TRBJ1-6; V: TRBV12-3/TRBV12-4; CDR3: CASSPLQAPNSPLHF; DNA: TGTGCCAGCAGTCCTTTACAGGCGCCTAATTCACCCCTCCACTTT
length: 15; D: TRBD1; size: many; J: TRBJ1-5; V: TRBV2; CDR3: CASSDGTGGNQPQHF; DNA: TGTGCCAGCAGTGATGGGACAGGGGGCAATCAGCCCCAGCATTTT
length: 14; D: -; size: few; J: TRBJ2-3; V: TRBV10-3; CDR3: CAIKAGTITDTQYF; DNA: TGTGCCATCAAGGCGGGAACCATTACGGATACGCAGTATTTT
length: 13; D: -; size: many; J: TRBJ2-3; V: TRBV29-1; CDR3: CSVMTGRTDTQYF; DNA: TGCAGCGTGATGACCGGCCGCACAGATACGCAGTATTTT
length: 15; D: -; size: few; J: TRBJ1-6; V: TRBV27; CDR3: CASSLAQGNNSPLHF; DNA: TGTGCCAGCAGTCTAGCGCAGGGAAATAATTCACCCCTCCACTTT
length: 16; D: -; size: few; J: TRBJ2-7; V: TRBV6-4; CDR3: CAGSYPGPPNYYEQYF; DNA: TGTGCCGGCAGTTACCCGGGCCCACCCAACTACTACGAGCAGTACTTC
length: 14; D: -; size: many; J: TRBJ2-5; V: TRBV2; CDR3: CASAPLRTGETQYF; DNA: TGTGCCAGCGCCCCCCTACGGACGGGAGAGACCCAGTACTTC
length: 15; D: TRBD2; size: -; J: TRBJ2-3; V: TRBV10-3; CDR3: CAISGTKPGTSYVYF; DNA: TGTGCCATCAGTGGGACCAAACCCGGGACTAGCTATGTATATTTT
length: 14; D: -; size: -; J: TRBJ2-2; V: TRBV5-1; CDR3: CASNHEGLTGELFF; DNA: TGCGCCAGCAACCATGAGGGGCTCACCGGGGAGCTGTTTTTT
length: 12; D: -; size: few; J: TRBJ2-7; V: TRBV29-1; CDR3: CSVESSCPEQYF; DNA: TGCAGCGTTGAATCCTCTTGCCCCGAGCAGTACTTC
length: 16; D: -; size: -; J: TRBJ1-5; V: TRBV12-3/TRBV12-4; CDR3: CASALGVWGESQPQHF; DNA: TGTGCCAGCGCATTAGGGGTATGGGGGGAAAGTCAGCCCCAGCATTTT
length: 14; D: -; size: -; J: TRBJ1-5; V: TRBV3-1; CDR3: CASSQAGTMGTQHF; DNA: TGTGCCAGCAGCCAAGCCGGGACCATGGGAACCCAGCATTTT
length: 15; D: TRBD2; size: -; J: TRBJ2-7; V: TRBV13; CDR3: CASSPPSGGGYEQYF; DNA: TGTGCCAGCAGCCCTCCTAGCGGCGGCGGCTACGAGCAGTACTTC
length: 13; D: -; size: many; J: TRBJ2-3; V: TRBV6-2/TRBV6-3; CDR3: CASRVAGTDTQYF; DNA: TGTGCCAGCAGGGTTGCCGGGACAGATACGCAGTATTTT
length: 14; D: TRBD1; size: many; J: TRBJ1-2; V: TRBV12-3/TRBV12-4; CDR3: CASSFGQGAAGYTF; DNA: TGTGCCAGCAGTTTTGGCCAGGGGGCCGCTGGCTACACCTTC
length: 14; D: -; size: few; J: TRBJ1-1; V: TRBV11-3; CDR3: CASSLPREDTGAFF; DNA: TGTGCCAGCAGCTTACCCAGGGAGGACACTGGAGCTTTCTTT
length: 13; D: -; size: few; J: TRBJ1-4; V: TRBV20-1; CDR3: CSARNPGAEKLFF; DNA: TGCAGTGCTAGAAATCCGGGGGCTGAGAAACTGTTTTTT
length: 14; D: TRBD2; size: -; J: TRBJ2-1; V: TRBV18; CDR3: CASSVGLAGDEQFF; DNA: TGTGCCAGCTCAGTGGGACTAGCGGGAGATGAGCAGTTCTTC
length: 15; D: -; size: few; J: TRBJ2-2; V: TRBV18; CDR3: CASSPGVANTGELFF; DNA: TGTGCCAGCTCACCGGGGGTCGCGAACACCGGGGAGCTGTTTTTT
length: 14; D: TRBD1; size: many; J: TRBJ2-2; V: TRBV6-1; CDR3: CASSSPTGIGELFF; DNA: TGTGCCAGCAGCTCCCCGACAGGGATCGGGGAGCTGTTTTTT
length: 16; D: -; size: -; J: TRBJ2-5; V: TRBV9; CDR3: CASSVGGSGAGETQYF; DNA: TGTGCCAGCAGCGTAGGGGGGTCGGGGGCGGGCGAGACCCAGTACTTC
length: 17; D: TRBD1; size: few; J: TRBJ1-4; V: TRBV6-5; CDR3: CASTYGTGWTTNEKLFF; DNA: TGTGCCAGCACTTACGGGACAGGGTGGACAACTAATGAAAAACTGTTTTTT
length: 13; D: -; size: many; J: TRBJ1-2; V: TRBV3-1; CDR3: CASSQVLRGSYTF; DNA: TGTGCCAGCAGCCAAGTTCTCAGGGGTAGCTACACCTTC
length: 12; D: -; size: -; J: TRBJ2-3; V: TRBV10-1; CDR3: CASRDSADTQYF; DNA: TGCGCCAGCAGAGACAGCGCAGATACGCAGTATTTT
length: 12; D: -; size: many; J: TRBJ1-1; V: TRBV7-3; CDR3: CASSPPIAEAFF; DNA: TGTGCCAGCAGCCCCCCTATTGCTGAAGCTTTCTTT
length: 13; D: -; size: many; J: TRBJ2-3; V: TRBV19; CDR3: CASASRETDTQYF; DNA: TGTGCCAGTGCGTCCAGGGAGACAGATACGCAGTATTTT
length: 13; D: -; size: many; J: TRBJ1-1; V: TRBV12-3/TRBV12-4; CDR3: CASKQWMNTEAFF; DNA: TGTGCCAGCAAACAGTGGATGAACACTGAAGCTTTCTTT
length: 14; D: -; size: -; J: TRBJ1-1; V: TRBV2; CDR3: CASSSTGQNTEAFF; DNA: TGTGCCAGCAGTTCAACAGGACAGAACACTGAAGCTTTCTTT
length: 14; D: -; size: many; J: TRBJ2-1; V: TRBV7-3; CDR3: CASSLPSYSNEQFF; DNA: TGTGCCAGCAGCTTACCAAGTTACTCCAATGAGCAGTTCTTC
length: 13; D: -; size: -; J: TRBJ1-2; V: TRBV6-1; CDR3: CASRSGANYGYTF; DNA: TGTGCCAGCAGATCCGGGGCGAACTATGGCTACACCTTC
length: 13; D: -; size: -; J: TRBJ1-5; V: TRBV30; CDR3: CAWSKTADQPQHF; DNA: TGTGCCTGGAGTAAGACAGCTGATCAGCCCCAGCATTTT